This T cell receptor (beta chain) is drawn from a study of blood T cell repertoires in COVID-19. Profiled with immunoSEQ multiplex PCR; TCRdb holds only in-frame clones, not every one. Seen here are a few hundred thousand clones, approximately 84% observed once, and the top ten hold roughly 3%. Participant reports of clinical history set cohort assignment. Trimming shortened V by 8 bases and J by 7 bases, and 14 bases separated the two germline ends. This CDR3 has 12 residues. Looked up from germline, CDR1 is LGHNT and CDR2 is FRNRAP. Only one count was recorded for this clone. The origin of this receptor is a woman in her thirties who had recovered from COVID-19. Sequenced input: PBMCs or T cells enriched from blood (not recorded which). The rearrangement uses TRBV12-5 and TRBJ1-2, with D perhaps matching TRBD1 (6 bases). The DNA of the CDR3 is TGTGCTAGTTCCGGGGGGGCGTTTGGCTACACCTTC. Translating it yields CASSGGAFGYTF. The entire variable domain, with the rest obtained from reference TRBV12-5 and TRBJ1-2, is as follows: DARVTQTPRHKVTEMGQEVTMRCQPILGHNTVFWYRQTMMQGLELLAYFRNRAPLDDSGMPKDRFSAEMPDATLATLKIQPSEPRDSAVYFCASSGGAFGYTFGSGTRLTVV.